Below, 14 T cell receptor beta chains from the same sample are listed, as sequenced in a study of technical replicates of blood from a handful of donors (dated by TCRdb to 2015 to 2018). The library was obtained by the immunoSEQ multiplex PCR assay. Entries here come from immuneACCESS through TCRdb and include only in-frame sequences with V and J called. Some clones fail to appear in such tables; in the studies checked, an unresolved V gene covers under half of the shortfall, and the cause of the remainder is unknown. Present in this sample are around 100,000 clones, 96% of which were seen just once. The ten largest clones add up to approximately 0.21% of the sample. Sequenced input: T cells isolated from PBMCs. Source of these receptors: a human donor in good health.

This chain joins TRBV6-1 and TRBJ2-7; TRBD1 might be the D (5 bases). The CDR3 is made up of 13 amino acids. Germline V gene data show CDR1 as MNHNS and CDR2 as SASEGT. The V end was cut by 5 bases, the J end by 3 bases, with 11 bases between. This CDR3 reads CASSHRNLYEQYF. As DNA, the CDR3 is TGTGCCAGCAGTCACAGGAACCTCTACGAGCAGTACTTC.

This chain uses TRBV6-6 with TRBJ2-1, with TRBD1 identical over 7 bases. The ends lost 6 bases at V and 5 bases at J; junction bases unmatched: 4. Germline CDR1 is MNHNY and CDR2 is SVGAGI (reference sequence). CDR3 size: 13 residues. CDR3 sequence: CASSPTGNNEQFF. The CDR3 DNA is TGTGCCAGCAGCCCGACAGGGAACAATGAGCAGTTCTTC.

The V and J genes are TRBV10-3 and TRBJ2-1, with D tentatively TRBD2 (6 bases). The V end lost 6 bases, the J end lost 5 bases, and 14 bases lay between the germline ends. This CDR3 has 14 amino acids. Germline V CDR1 and CDR2: ENHRY, SYGVKD. The CDR3 DNA follows: TGTGCCATCAGAGAACCGGACTATAACAATGAGCAGTTCTTC. Translated, it gives CAIREPDYNNEQFF.

This clone showed up just once. This chain connects TRBV6-5 to TRBJ2-7, with D perhaps TRBD2 (5 bases). The CDR3 sequence is 15 residues long. V was trimmed by 5 bases and J by 3 bases, leaving 17 bases between them. CDR1 and CDR2 from the germline V gene are MNHEY and SVGAGI. Written as DNA, the CDR3 is TGTGCCAGCAGTCCAAGGACTCGGGCCTTCTACGAGCAGTACTTC. It is translated as CASSPRTRAFYEQYF.

The V gene is TRBV7-6, the J gene TRBJ1-4; D perhaps matches TRBD1 (6 bases). The germline V and J ends were trimmed by 8 bases and 2 bases, with 18 bases remaining between them. The V gene's germline CDR1 is SGHVS and CDR2 FNYEAQ. This CDR3 has 16 residues. CDR3 DNA sequence: TGTGCCAGCCACCAGGTCGGGGGGGCGACTAATGAAAAACTGTTTTTT. Protein product: CASHQVGGATNEKLFF.

In this sample, this clone turned up once. This sequence joins TRBV5-4 and TRBJ1-2; 7 nucleotides line up with TRBD1. The CDR3 sequence is 14 residues long. Trimming took 1 base from V and 3 from J; bases not matched to a gene: 3. The V gene's germline CDR1 is SGHNT and CDR2 YYREEE (reference sequence). In DNA, the CDR3 is TGTGCCAGCAGCTTGCCTGACAGGGACTATGGCTACACCTTC. It specifies CASSLPDRDYGYTF. Together with reference TRBV5-4 and TRBJ1-2, the CDR3 gives the full variable domain: ETGVTQSPTHLIKTRGQQVTLRCSSQSGHNTVSWYQQALGQGPQFIFQYYREEENGRGNFPPRFSGLQFPNYSSELNVNALELDDSALYLCASSLPDRDYGYTFGSGTRLTVV.

The V call is TRBV27, the J call TRBJ2-1, with 11 nucleotides matching TRBD2. This CDR3 comprises 15 residues. Germline-derived CDR1 and CDR2 are MNHEY and SMNVEV (reference sequence). The V gene end was trimmed by 6 bases and the J gene end by 4 bases; junction bases not matched to a gene: 5. The CDR3 sequence: CASRDGTSGYNEQFF. DNA for the CDR3: TGTGCCAGCAGGGACGGGACTAGCGGTTACAATGAGCAGTTCTTC.

The chain joins TRBV6-5 to TRBJ1-4; D is unclear. Germline CDR1 and CDR2: MNHEY and SVGAGI. CDR3 length: 16 residues. V lost 0 bases and J 0 bases, leaving 8 bases between the germline ends. CDR3: CASSYSMATTNEKLFF. The CDR3 DNA is TGTGCCAGCAGTTACTCGATGGCCACAACTAATGAAAAACTGTTTTTT.

The chain links TRBV5-1 to TRBJ1-3; TRBD1 aligns across 8 bases. In germline, CDR1 is SGHRS, CDR2 YFSETQ. Losses at the gene ends were 0 bases for V and 4 bases for J; bases not matched to a gene: 9. This CDR3 has 17 residues. CDR3 in amino acids: CASSLGTGSIAGNTIYF. DNA for the CDR3: TGCGCCAGCAGCTTGGGGACAGGGAGTATCGCCGGAAACACCATATATTTT.

This sequence joins TRBV4-2 and TRBJ2-7; D not certain. This CDR3 spans 14 amino acids. In germline, CDR1 is LGHNA, CDR2 YNFKEQ. Trimming took 4 bases from V and 0 from J, leaving 10 bases between them. CDR3 sequence: CASSPRASSYEQYF. CDR3 in DNA: TGTGCCAGCAGCCCGCGAGCGAGCTCCTACGAGCAGTACTTC.

The chain uses TRBV2 and TRBJ1-2, with D hard to call. Trimming took 4 bases from V and 6 from J, leaving 18 bases between them. The CDR3 sequence is 15 residues long. Germline V lookup: CDR1 SNHLY, CDR2 FYNNEI. This CDR3 is CASSALQIHPNGYTF. The CDR3, as DNA: TGTGCCAGCAGTGCCCTACAGATCCACCCCAATGGCTACACCTTC.

The gene calls are TRBV5-1 and TRBJ2-1; 11 nucleotides agree with TRBD2. The CDR3 covers 15 residues. Germline-derived CDR1 and CDR2 are SGHRS and YFSETQ. J lost 9 bases, V lost 3 bases, and 8 bases had no gene match. CDR3 residues: CASSSRLAGSSEQFF. DNA for the CDR3: TGCGCCAGCAGCTCGAGACTAGCGGGATCTAGTGAGCAGTTCTTC.

This clone has just one count. The rearrangement uses TRBV7-6 and TRBJ1-1; D perhaps matches TRBD1 (6 bases). Trimming pared 0 bases from V and 11 bases from J, leaving 16 bases between. Germline V gene data show CDR1 as SGHVS and CDR2 as FNYEAQ. The length of the CDR3 is 14 residues. Here the CDR3 DNA reads TGTGCCAGCAGCTTAGCAGGGGGGGATTCTGGGGCTTTCTTT. This sequence encodes CASSLAGGDSGAFF.

The CDR3 protein is CATTETSGSPDTQYF. CDR3 coding DNA: TGTGCCACCACCGAAACTAGCGGGAGTCCAGATACGCAGTATTTT. The chain couples TRBV6-4 to TRBJ2-3, with 11 bases that match TRBD2. Germline V lookup: CDR1 MRHNA, CDR2 SNTAGT. V trimming: 10 bases; J trimming: 4 bases; junction bases outside the gene matches: 10. The length of the CDR3 is 15 residues.